This T cell receptor (beta chain) was documented in a study of identical twins. A few counts support this clonotype. Per the germline V gene, CDR1 is DFQATT and CDR2 is SNEGSKA (reference sequence). V was pared by 2 bases and J by 7 bases, with 11 bases between. The CDR3 loop spans 12 amino acids. TCRdb passed the 5' RACE reads through MiXCR, listing each CDR3 protein once. The sample has 1,800,000 or so distinct CDR3 sequences; less than 40% are singletons. The sample taken for sequencing was cord blood. The receptor comes from a newborn girl in good health. The chain combines TRBV20-1 with TRBJ1-2, with TRBD1 as a possible D gene (5 bases). The CDR3 nucleotides are TGCAGTGCTAGACAGGGAAGGGGTGGCTACACCTTC. Translating it yields CSARQGRGGYTF.